Each of the 2 T cell receptor beta chains below was sequenced from the same sample in a study of blood T cell repertoires in COVID-19. TCRdb keeps only in-frame clones here, not all; method: immunoSEQ multiplex PCR. The sample has approximately 330,000 clones; around 86% are singletons. Specimen: PBMCs or T cells enriched from blood (not recorded which). The receptors were sampled from a middle-aged woman with acute COVID-19.

This clone showed up just once. The chain recombines TRBV7-2 with TRBJ2-1, with D uncertain. The CDR3 spans 11 residues. The V gene lost 1 base and the J gene lost 13 bases, with 8 bases spanning the gap. CDR1 and CDR2 from the germline V gene are SGHTA and FQGNSA. The CDR3 nucleotides are TGTGCCAGCAGCTTAGGGCACAGTCAGTTCTTC. This encodes CASSLGHSQFF.

The V call is TRBV19, the J call TRBJ2-7; 11 nucleotides match TRBD2. The CDR3 runs to 15 residues. Germline trimming cut 6 bases from V and 2 bases from J; bases unmatched to any gene: 6. Germline loops: CDR1 LNHDA, CDR2 SQIVND (reference sequence). Written as DNA, the CDR3 is TGTGCCAGTAGAGAGACTAGCGGGATCACCTACGAGCAGTACTTC. Its protein product is CASRETSGITYEQYF.